Listed below are T cell receptor beta chains from one sample, sequenced in a study of beta chain features in type 1 diabetes. Repertoires were generated with immunoSEQ multiplex PCR, while TCRdb's copy carries only in-frame clones and drops some. The table includes a few hundred thousand clones, 20% detected once. The specimen sequenced was naive CD4+ T cells from blood. The receptors originated from a woman between 40 and 50 years old with type 1 diabetes. CDR3s include the opening cysteine and the closing phenylalanine or tryptophan. D genes are given only for firm matches. Not all rows give a size; the values are once, few, many and, for expanded clones, a class.

clone_size: few; j_call: TRBJ2-7; d_call: .; v_call: TRBV7-9; cdr3_length: 12; cdr3_aa: CASSLTPYEQYF; cdr3_nt: TGTGCCAGCAGCTTAACTCCTTACGAGCAGTACTTC
clone_size: few; j_call: TRBJ2-1; d_call: TRBD2; v_call: TRBV9; cdr3_length: 17; cdr3_aa: CASSGASGSLSYNEQFF; cdr3_nt: TGTGCCAGCAGCGGGGCTAGCGGGTCTCTCTCCTACAATGAGCAGTTCTTC
clone_size: .; j_call: TRBJ2-7; d_call: TRBD1; v_call: TRBV5-4; cdr3_length: 16; cdr3_aa: CASSLSSGQGSYEQYF; cdr3_nt: TGTGCCAGCAGCTTGTCCTCGGGACAGGGGTCCTACGAGCAGTACTTC
clone_size: .; j_call: TRBJ2-5; d_call: .; v_call: TRBV19; cdr3_length: 12; cdr3_aa: CASSAVQETQYF; cdr3_nt: TGTGCCAGTAGCGCAGTCCAAGAGACCCAGTACTTC
clone_size: .; j_call: TRBJ1-6; d_call: .; v_call: TRBV29-1; cdr3_length: 14; cdr3_aa: CSVGEGSANSPLHF; cdr3_nt: TGCAGCGTCGGGGAAGGGTCTGCTAATTCACCCCTCCACTTT
clone_size: .; j_call: TRBJ1-1; d_call: TRBD1; v_call: TRBV30; cdr3_length: 13; cdr3_aa: CAWSIQGETEAFF; cdr3_nt: TGTGCCTGGAGTATCCAGGGGGAAACTGAAGCTTTCTTT
clone_size: few; j_call: TRBJ2-3; d_call: .; v_call: TRBV7-2; cdr3_length: 11; cdr3_aa: CATGRTDTQYF; cdr3_nt: TGTGCGACAGGTCGCACAGATACGCAGTATTTT
clone_size: .; j_call: TRBJ2-5; d_call: .; v_call: TRBV18; cdr3_length: 14; cdr3_aa: CASSPFTVQETQYF; cdr3_nt: TGTGCCAGCTCACCATTCACAGTTCAAGAGACCCAGTACTTC
clone_size: .; j_call: TRBJ1-4; d_call: .; v_call: TRBV25-1; cdr3_length: 14; cdr3_aa: CASSDSSRVEKLFF; cdr3_nt: TGTGCCAGCAGTGATTCGTCTCGAGTAGAAAAACTGTTTTTT
clone_size: few; j_call: TRBJ2-7; d_call: TRBD1; v_call: TRBV13; cdr3_length: 16; cdr3_aa: CASSLGRLGQPYEQYF; cdr3_nt: TGTGCCAGCAGCCTCGGCCGACTGGGACAGCCCTACGAGCAGTACTTC
clone_size: .; j_call: TRBJ2-3; d_call: .; v_call: TRBV7-2; cdr3_length: 16; cdr3_aa: CASSLGIGLDTDTQYF; cdr3_nt: TGTGCCAGCAGCTTAGGTATTGGACTTGACACAGATACGCAGTATTTT
clone_size: .; j_call: TRBJ1-1; d_call: .; v_call: TRBV18; cdr3_length: 11; cdr3_aa: CASSPRDDTNF; cdr3_nt: TGTGCCAGCTCACCGCGGGACGACACAAACTTT
clone_size: .; j_call: TRBJ2-7; d_call: TRBD2; v_call: TRBV7-2; cdr3_length: 15; cdr3_aa: CASSSRLAGNSEQYF; cdr3_nt: TGTGCCAGCAGCTCCCGACTAGCGGGAAATAGCGAGCAGTACTTC
clone_size: .; j_call: TRBJ2-7; d_call: .; v_call: TRBV2; cdr3_length: 15; cdr3_aa: CASSELGQGIYEQYF; cdr3_nt: TGTGCCAGCAGTGAACTAGGGCAGGGGATCTACGAGCAGTACTTC
clone_size: .; j_call: TRBJ1-1; d_call: .; v_call: TRBV6-1; cdr3_length: 14; cdr3_aa: CASSEGEVNTEAFF; cdr3_nt: TGTGCCAGCAGTGAAGGGGAGGTGAACACTGAAGCTTTCTTT
clone_size: few; j_call: TRBJ1-4; d_call: .; v_call: TRBV30; cdr3_length: 12; cdr3_aa: CACSTGSEKLFF; cdr3_nt: TGTGCCTGCTCTACAGGGAGTGAAAAACTGTTTTTT
clone_size: .; j_call: TRBJ1-2; d_call: TRBD1; v_call: TRBV18; cdr3_length: 13; cdr3_aa: CASSPSTGDGYTF; cdr3_nt: TGTGCCAGCTCACCATCGACAGGGGATGGCTACACCTTC
clone_size: few; j_call: TRBJ2-1; d_call: TRBD1; v_call: TRBV6-5; cdr3_length: 15; cdr3_aa: CASSRGQGGYNEQFF; cdr3_nt: TGTGCCAGCAGCCGAGGACAGGGGGGTTACAATGAGCAGTTCTTC
clone_size: .; j_call: TRBJ2-2; d_call: .; v_call: TRBV7-6; cdr3_length: 13; cdr3_aa: CASSLAGTGELFF; cdr3_nt: TGTGCCAGCAGCTTAGCCGGGACCGGGGAGCTGTTTTTT
clone_size: few; j_call: TRBJ1-2; d_call: .; v_call: TRBV27; cdr3_length: 13; cdr3_aa: CASSRTVNYGYTF; cdr3_nt: TGTGCCAGCAGTCGGACAGTGAACTATGGCTACACCTTC
clone_size: .; j_call: TRBJ2-1; d_call: .; v_call: TRBV30; cdr3_length: 14; cdr3_aa: CAWSPGGYGGEQFF; cdr3_nt: TGTGCCTGGAGTCCAGGGGGGTATGGGGGTGAGCAGTTCTTC
clone_size: few; j_call: TRBJ2-3; d_call: .; v_call: TRBV7-2; cdr3_length: 14; cdr3_aa: CASSLAVGGNTQYF; cdr3_nt: TGTGCCAGCAGCTTAGCGGTCGGGGGAAATACGCAGTATTTT
clone_size: few; j_call: TRBJ1-2; d_call: TRBD1; v_call: TRBV7-3; cdr3_length: 13; cdr3_aa: CASSSGQGDGYTF; cdr3_nt: TGTGCCAGCAGCTCGGGACAGGGGGATGGCTACACCTTC
clone_size: .; j_call: TRBJ2-7; d_call: TRBD1; v_call: TRBV5-4; cdr3_length: 14; cdr3_aa: CASSSTQGVYEQYF; cdr3_nt: TGTGCCAGCAGCTCCACACAGGGGGTATACGAGCAGTACTTC
clone_size: .; j_call: TRBJ1-5; d_call: TRBD1; v_call: TRBV7-9; cdr3_length: 15; cdr3_aa: CASSPQGASNQPQHF; cdr3_nt: TGTGCCAGCAGCCCCCAGGGGGCAAGCAATCAGCCCCAGCATTTT
clone_size: few; j_call: TRBJ1-4; d_call: TRBD1; v_call: TRBV6-5; cdr3_length: 14; cdr3_aa: CASSPQGAGEKLFF; cdr3_nt: TGTGCCAGCAGTCCTCAGGGGGCAGGTGAAAAACTGTTTTTT
clone_size: .; j_call: TRBJ2-2; d_call: TRBD2; v_call: TRBV30; cdr3_length: 16; cdr3_aa: CAWSVSGRGNTGELFF; cdr3_nt: TGTGCCTGGAGTGTTAGCGGGAGGGGGAACACCGGGGAGCTGTTTTTT
clone_size: .; j_call: TRBJ1-2; d_call: .; v_call: TRBV30; cdr3_length: 13; cdr3_aa: CAWSVMTQGSYTF; cdr3_nt: TGTGCCTGGAGTGTCATGACCCAGGGAAGCTACACCTTC
clone_size: .; j_call: TRBJ2-2; d_call: .; v_call: TRBV7-7; cdr3_length: 14; cdr3_aa: CASSLDIGAGELFF; cdr3_nt: TGTGCCAGCAGCCTGGACATAGGGGCCGGGGAGCTGTTTTTT
clone_size: .; j_call: TRBJ1-1; d_call: .; v_call: TRBV5-1; cdr3_length: 14; cdr3_aa: CASSLTGSNTEAFF; cdr3_nt: TGCGCCAGCAGCCTGACAGGCTCGAACACTGAAGCTTTCTTT
clone_size: .; j_call: TRBJ2-7; d_call: .; v_call: TRBV6-5; cdr3_length: 14; cdr3_aa: CASGRDYPSYEQYF; cdr3_nt: TGTGCCAGCGGCCGGGATTATCCCTCCTACGAGCAGTACTTC
clone_size: .; j_call: TRBJ2-2; d_call: TRBD1; v_call: TRBV9; cdr3_length: 14; cdr3_aa: CASSVGQGYGELFF; cdr3_nt: TGTGCCAGCAGCGTAGGACAGGGATACGGGGAGCTGTTTTTT
clone_size: .; j_call: TRBJ2-7; d_call: TRBD1; v_call: TRBV7-2; cdr3_length: 14; cdr3_aa: CASSPRQGGMEQYF; cdr3_nt: TGTGCCAGCAGCCCCAGACAGGGGGGTATGGAGCAGTACTTC
clone_size: few; j_call: TRBJ2-5; d_call: .; v_call: TRBV25-1; cdr3_length: 15; cdr3_aa: CASSEPDIGLETQYF; cdr3_nt: TGTGCCAGCAGTGAGCCGGACATAGGCCTAGAGACCCAGTACTTC
clone_size: few; j_call: TRBJ2-7; d_call: .; v_call: TRBV7-8; cdr3_length: 15; cdr3_aa: CASSLGLALIYEQYF; cdr3_nt: TGTGCCAGCAGCTTAGGGCTAGCGCTTATCTACGAGCAGTACTTC
clone_size: few; j_call: TRBJ1-6; d_call: .; v_call: TRBV19; cdr3_length: 17; cdr3_aa: CASSISGTRFGGSPLHF; cdr3_nt: TGTGCCAGTAGTATCTCCGGGACAAGGTTCGGGGGGTCACCCCTCCACTTT
clone_size: .; j_call: TRBJ2-7; d_call: TRBD2; v_call: TRBV5-1; cdr3_length: 16; cdr3_aa: CASSLRNSGAPDEQYF; cdr3_nt: TGCGCCAGCAGCTTGAGGAATAGCGGGGCTCCCGACGAGCAGTACTTC
clone_size: few; j_call: TRBJ1-1; d_call: TRBD1; v_call: TRBV5-4; cdr3_length: 18; cdr3_aa: CASSYARTGGMTNTEAFF; cdr3_nt: TGTGCCAGCAGCTATGCACGGACAGGGGGAATGACGAACACTGAAGCTTTCTTT
clone_size: few; j_call: TRBJ1-1; d_call: .; v_call: TRBV5-1; cdr3_length: 19; cdr3_aa: CASSPRPGQNGGPGTEAFF; cdr3_nt: TGCGCCAGCAGCCCACGTCCTGGTCAAAACGGGGGGCCCGGGACTGAAGCTTTCTTT
clone_size: few; j_call: TRBJ1-2; d_call: .; v_call: TRBV9; cdr3_length: 13; cdr3_aa: CASSVARNYGYTF; cdr3_nt: TGTGCCAGCAGCGTAGCTAGGAACTATGGCTACACCTTC
clone_size: .; j_call: TRBJ2-6; d_call: .; v_call: TRBV18; cdr3_length: 15; cdr3_aa: CASAPQGFGANVLTF; cdr3_nt: TGTGCCAGCGCCCCGCAGGGCTTTGGGGCCAACGTCCTGACTTTC
clone_size: .; j_call: TRBJ1-1; d_call: TRBD1; v_call: TRBV19; cdr3_length: 14; cdr3_aa: CATKGQGAWTEAFF; cdr3_nt: TGTGCGACTAAAGGGCAGGGGGCTTGGACTGAAGCTTTCTTT
clone_size: .; j_call: TRBJ1-1; d_call: TRBD1; v_call: TRBV18; cdr3_length: 13; cdr3_aa: CASSFDRGTEAFF; cdr3_nt: TGTGCCAGCTCCTTCGACAGGGGCACTGAAGCTTTCTTT
clone_size: .; j_call: TRBJ1-1; d_call: .; v_call: TRBV29-1; cdr3_length: 13; cdr3_aa: CSVSAQGPTEAFF; cdr3_nt: TGCAGCGTTTCGGCCCAGGGGCCGACTGAAGCTTTCTTT
clone_size: few; j_call: TRBJ1-3; d_call: .; v_call: TRBV30; cdr3_length: 11; cdr3_aa: CAWSNGNTIYF; cdr3_nt: TGTGCCTGGAGTAACGGGAACACCATATATTTT
clone_size: .; j_call: TRBJ2-4; d_call: .; v_call: TRBV2; cdr3_length: 14; cdr3_aa: CASSEGGGENIQYF; cdr3_nt: TGTGCCAGCAGTGAAGGTGGCGGGGAAAACATTCAGTACTTC
clone_size: .; j_call: TRBJ2-7; d_call: TRBD2; v_call: TRBV29-1; cdr3_length: 12; cdr3_aa: CSASQGGDEQYF; cdr3_nt: TGCAGCGCAAGCCAGGGAGGGGACGAGCAGTACTTC
clone_size: .; j_call: TRBJ2-5; d_call: .; v_call: TRBV29-1; cdr3_length: 13; cdr3_aa: CSGTGIAQETQYF; cdr3_nt: TGCAGCGGTACAGGGATTGCCCAAGAGACCCAGTACTTC
clone_size: .; j_call: TRBJ1-1; d_call: .; v_call: TRBV29-1; cdr3_length: 13; cdr3_aa: CSVVALRDTEAFF; cdr3_nt: TGCAGCGTTGTTGCCCTCAGGGACACTGAAGCTTTCTTT
clone_size: .; j_call: TRBJ1-2; d_call: TRBD1; v_call: TRBV19; cdr3_length: 17; cdr3_aa: CASSPETYRGTNYGYTF; cdr3_nt: TGTGCCAGTAGTCCCGAGACCTACAGGGGGACTAACTATGGCTACACCTTC
clone_size: .; j_call: TRBJ1-2; d_call: .; v_call: TRBV10-3; cdr3_length: 15; cdr3_aa: CAISDEQLNNYGYTF; cdr3_nt: TGTGCCATCAGTGATGAACAGCTAAATAACTATGGCTACACCTTC
clone_size: .; j_call: TRBJ2-5; d_call: TRBD2; v_call: TRBV9; cdr3_length: 15; cdr3_aa: CASTSTSEAQETQYF; cdr3_nt: TGTGCCAGCACCTCAACTAGCGAGGCCCAAGAGACCCAGTACTTC
clone_size: few; j_call: TRBJ1-1; d_call: TRBD1; v_call: TRBV6-5; cdr3_length: 13; cdr3_aa: CASRRTGNTEAFF; cdr3_nt: TGTGCCAGCAGGCGGACAGGGAACACTGAAGCTTTCTTT
clone_size: few; j_call: TRBJ2-1; d_call: .; v_call: TRBV7-9; cdr3_length: 14; cdr3_aa: CASSFSGTADEQFF; cdr3_nt: TGTGCCAGCAGCTTTTCCGGGACTGCAGATGAGCAGTTCTTC
clone_size: few; j_call: TRBJ2-7; d_call: .; v_call: TRBV9; cdr3_length: 14; cdr3_aa: CASSVGHSSYEQYF; cdr3_nt: TGTGCCAGCAGCGTGGGACACTCCTCCTACGAGCAGTACTTC
clone_size: .; j_call: TRBJ1-5; d_call: .; v_call: TRBV28; cdr3_length: 16; cdr3_aa: CASSSPDGRGNQPQHF; cdr3_nt: TGTGCCAGCAGTTCGCCCGACGGCAGGGGCAATCAGCCCCAGCATTTT
clone_size: few; j_call: TRBJ2-1; d_call: TRBD2; v_call: TRBV18; cdr3_length: 16; cdr3_aa: CASSPSSGRASNEQFF; cdr3_nt: TGTGCCAGCTCACCATCGAGCGGGAGGGCCTCCAATGAGCAGTTCTTC